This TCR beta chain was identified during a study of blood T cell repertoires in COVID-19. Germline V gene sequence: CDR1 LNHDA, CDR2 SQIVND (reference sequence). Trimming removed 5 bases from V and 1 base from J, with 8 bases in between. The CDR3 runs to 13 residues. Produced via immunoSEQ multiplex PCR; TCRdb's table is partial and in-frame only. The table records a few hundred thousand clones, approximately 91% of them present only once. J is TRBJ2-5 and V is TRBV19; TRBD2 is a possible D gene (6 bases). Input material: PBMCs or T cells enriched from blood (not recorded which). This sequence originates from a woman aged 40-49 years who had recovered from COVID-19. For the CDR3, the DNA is TGTGCCAGTAGTGATAGCGGCCAAGAGACCCAGTACTTC. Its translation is CASSDSGQETQYF.